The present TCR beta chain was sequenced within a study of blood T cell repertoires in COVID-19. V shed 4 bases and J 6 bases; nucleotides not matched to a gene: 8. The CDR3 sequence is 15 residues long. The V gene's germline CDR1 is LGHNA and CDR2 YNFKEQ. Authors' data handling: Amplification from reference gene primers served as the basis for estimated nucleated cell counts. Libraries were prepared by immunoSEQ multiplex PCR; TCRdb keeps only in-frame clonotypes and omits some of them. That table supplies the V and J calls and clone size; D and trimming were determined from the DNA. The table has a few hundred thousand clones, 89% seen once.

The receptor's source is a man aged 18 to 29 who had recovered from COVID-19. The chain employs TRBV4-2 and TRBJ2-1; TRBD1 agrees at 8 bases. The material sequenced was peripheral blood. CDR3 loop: CASSPHEGQGNEQFF. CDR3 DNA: TGTGCCAGCAGCCCCCACGAAGGACAGGGCAATGAGCAGTTCTTC.